Each of the 28 T cell receptor beta chains below was sequenced from the same sample in a study of regulatory T cells in long-lasting Graves disease (dated by TCRdb to the early 2020s). The library relied on multiplex PCR. The reads were generated on an Illumina HiSeq 4000. iRepertoire HTBI primers and Arm-PCR amplification of CDR3 regions were used to construct TCR beta libraries. TCRdb reprocessing: public reads trimmed at Q25 with fastp, clones called with MiXCR, in-frame beta chains kept. Every CDR3 protein is listed once, alongside the most common genes and DNA of its rows. The sample yields 700,000 or so distinct CDR3 sequences; around 30% were counted once. The ten largest account for under 50% of the sample. The meaning of the sample's time point label: persistent/refractory GD, antithyroid drugs over 5 years with positive TRAb. For both TCR sequencing and RNA sequencing, RNA was extracted from PBMCs in TRIzol.

The starting material was peripheral blood mononuclear cells (PBMCs), obtained when the disease was refractory, from a patient treated with antithyroid drugs. Source of these receptors: a female donor with Graves disease.

The rearrangement joins TRBV7-3 to TRBJ1-2; 9 positions agree with TRBD1. The V gene end was trimmed by 5 bases and the J gene end by 3 bases; junction bases not matched to a gene: 16. The V gene's germline CDR1 is SGHTA and CDR2 FQGTGA. The CDR3 is 18 amino acids. This chain's CDR3 is CASSERGTGTPRDYGYTF. In nucleotides, the CDR3 is TGTGCCAGCAGCGAACGGGGGACAGGGACCCCTCGGGACTATGGCTACACCTTC.

This clonotype appeared a few times. An end of the junction differs from the germline gene, which may be a read error. V and J are TRBV7-3 and TRBJ1-1, with unresolved D. This CDR3 region has 16 residues. The germline CDR1 and CDR2 sequences are SGHTA and FQGTGA. This CDR3 is CASSLTTRPGGTEAFF. CDR3 bases: TGTGCCAGCAGCCTAACGACGCGGCCCGGCGGCACTGAAGCTTTCTTT. The variable domain in full, with the rest retrieved from reference TRBV7-3 and TRBJ1-1, is GAGVSQTPSNKVTEKGKYVELRCDPISGHTALYWYRQSLGQGPEFLIYFQGTGAADDSGLPNDRFFAVRPEGSVSTLKIQRTERGDSAVYLCASSLTTRPGGTEAFFGQGTRLTVV.

The sample holds many counts of this clonotype. This sequence joins TRBV6-2 or TRBV6-3 and TRBJ1-2; no definite D call. Germline CDR1 and CDR2: MNHEY and SVGEGT. The CDR3 is 14 residues long. The V gene lost 7 bases and the J gene lost 3 bases, with 15 bases spanning the gap. CDR3 DNA sequence: TGTGCCAGCATCCAGGACCTGGGCTACTATGGCTACACCTTC. Amino acids: CASIQDLGYYGYTF.

This clonotype came up a few times. This sequence joins TRBV19 and TRBJ1-2; possible D gene TRBD1, 6 bases. CDR1 and CDR2 (germline): LNHDA, SQIVND (reference sequence). The V end lost 4 bases, the J end lost 2 bases, and 17 bases lay between the germline ends. This CDR3 spans 16 amino acids. DNA for the CDR3: TGTGCCAGTAGTAGGAGAGTCGGGGGCGAGAACTATGGCTACACCTTC. Translation: CASSRRVGGENYGYTF.

CDR3: CASSEDRALSYEQYF. In DNA form, the CDR3 reads TGTGCCAGCAGTGAAGACAGGGCGCTCTCCTACGAGCAGTACTTC. This chain joins TRBV6-1 and TRBJ2-7; possible D gene TRBD1, 6 bases. Germline loops: CDR1 MNHNS, CDR2 SASEGT. Trimming removed 1 base from V and 0 bases from J, with 10 bases in between. The CDR3 runs to 15 residues.

In this sample, this clonotype turned up a few times. The CDR3 reads CASSSGQTNEQYF. The CDR3 DNA reads as TGTGCCAGTAGTTCCGGCCAGACTAACGAGCAGTACTTC. This chain links TRBV19 with TRBJ2-7; TRBD2 might be the D (5 bases). The CDR3 sequence is 13 residues long. CDR1 and CDR2 from the germline V gene are LNHDA and SQIVND (reference sequence). The ends were cut back, 5 bases at V and 5 bases at J, with 13 bases in the middle.

The chain carries TRBV7-9 and TRBJ2-5; D call uncertain. The CDR3 sequence is 12 residues long. Trimming stripped 1 base from V and 7 bases from J, with 7 bases between. Germline V gene data show CDR1 as SEHNR and CDR2 as FQNEAQ (reference sequence). The chain's CDR3 is CASSLDLVTQYF. CDR3 DNA sequence: TGTGCCAGCAGCTTAGACTTGGTGACCCAGTACTTC.

The J gene is TRBJ1-5, the V gene TRBV20-1, with no clear D. This CDR3 region has 14 residues. Germline CDR1 reads DFQATT; CDR2 reads SNEGSKA (reference sequence). Trimming took 2 bases from V and 5 from J, leaving 13 bases between them. The DNA for the CDR3 is TGCAGTGCTAGAATGAACCCTCTGGATCAGCCCCAGCATTTT. Translating gives CSARMNPLDQPQHF.

This clonotype appeared a few times. The rearrangement uses TRBV20-1 and TRBJ1-6, with D maybe TRBD1 (5 bases). The length of the CDR3 is 19 residues. V was shortened by 0 bases and J by 3 bases, with 21 bases between the two germline ends. Germline values: CDR1 DFQATT, CDR2 SNEGSKA (reference sequence). As DNA, the CDR3 is TGCAGTGCTAGAGATCGATTCTGGGGAGGGGAAAACTATAATTCACCCCTCCACTTT. Protein product: CSARDRFWGGENYNSPLHF.

In this sample, this clonotype turned up a few times. The V call is TRBV9, the J call TRBJ2-5, with no clear D. CDR3 length: 14 amino acids. V dropped 0 bases and J dropped 5 bases, with 11 bases sitting between them. Germline V gene data show CDR1 as SGDLS and CDR2 as YYNGEE. CDR3 region: CASSVGEAWETQYF. The CDR3 nucleotides are TGTGCCAGCAGCGTAGGAGAAGCGTGGGAGACCCAGTACTTC.

The chain couples TRBV5-5 to TRBJ1-1; 7 nucleotides align to TRBD1. J lost 7 bases, V lost 4 bases, and 7 bases had no gene match. CDR3 size: 13 residues. Looked up from germline, CDR1 is SGHKS and CDR2 is YYEKEE (reference sequence). The CDR3 DNA sequence: TGTGCCAGCAGCCGGGACAGCCGTTTTGAAGCTTTCTTT. This encodes CASSRDSRFEAFF.

This chain uses TRBV12-3 or TRBV12-4 with TRBJ1-1; D possibly corresponds to TRBD1 (6 bases). Between the trimmed V and J ends, which lost 5 bases and 10 bases, there was a span of 14 bases. The CDR3 has 12 residues. CDR3 protein: CASSGTNSGAFF. DNA for the CDR3: TGTGCCAGCAGTGGGACAAATAGTGGAGCTTTCTTT.

This clonotype was seen only a few times. This chain uses TRBV30 with TRBJ1-5; D not resolved. The V end was cut by 1 base, the J end by 2 bases, with 6 bases between. The CDR3 spans 13 residues. CDR1 and CDR2 (germline): GTSNPN, SVGIG (reference sequence). CDR3: CAWSGLGNQPQHF. In nucleotides, the CDR3 is TGTGCCTGGAGTGGTTTGGGCAATCAGCCCCAGCATTTT.

This clonotype has just a few counts. The V gene is TRBV5-1, the J gene TRBJ1-1; TRBD1 aligns across 7 bases. Per the germline V gene, CDR1 is SGHRS and CDR2 is YFSETQ. The CDR3 runs to 15 residues. The V segment lost 1 base and the J segment 5 bases; nucleotides outside the gene matches: 8. The CDR3 coding sequence is TGCGCCAGCAGCTTGATCCCGACAGGGAGAACTGAAGCTTTCTTT. This encodes CASSLIPTGRTEAFF.

The sample holds many counts of this clonotype. V is TRBV2 and J is TRBJ2-2; D remains ambiguous. Per germline, CDR1 SNHLY and CDR2 FYNNEI. The CDR3 sequence is 12 residues long. Trimming removed 4 bases at V and 7 bases at J, with 7 bases between. Here the CDR3 reads CASSVYSGELFF. In DNA, the CDR3 is TGTGCCAGCAGTGTGTACAGCGGGGAGCTGTTTTTT.

DNA for the CDR3: TGCAGTGCCAGTGACGTAGGGGGTAGAGAAGAGACCCAGTACTTC. Protein sequence: CSASDVGGREETQYF. The chain employs TRBV20-1 and TRBJ2-5; TRBD1 might be the D (6 bases). Germline V lookup: CDR1 DFQATT, CDR2 SNEGSKA (reference sequence). V was pared by 6 bases and J by 3 bases, with 20 bases between. The CDR3 extends over 15 amino acids.

This clonotype was picked up a small number of times. V usage is TRBV27 and J usage is TRBJ2-7, with D unclear. Germline values: CDR1 MNHEY, CDR2 SMNVEV (reference sequence). The length of the CDR3 is 15 residues. Trimming removed 0 bases at V and 5 bases at J, with 14 bases between. For the CDR3, the DNA is TGTGCCAGCAGTTTATCAGGGCAGGTTTTGCACGAGCAGTACTTC. Translation gives CASSLSGQVLHEQYF.

The chain is built from TRBV27 and TRBJ1-1; D is undetermined. The V gene's germline CDR1 is MNHEY and CDR2 SMNVEV (reference sequence). V was pared by 0 bases and J by 4 bases, with 6 bases between. This CDR3 has 13 amino acids. Written as DNA, the CDR3 is TGTGCCAGCAGTTTATCCACAGCCACTGAAGCTTTCTTT. This sequence encodes CASSLSTATEAFF.

The rearrangement links TRBV2 to TRBJ2-5; the D gene is possibly TRBD1 (6 bases). V lost 4 bases to trimming and J lost 5 bases, with 23 bases between them. Germline CDR1 reads SNHLY; CDR2 reads FYNNEI. The CDR3 is 17 residues long. The CDR3 here is CASSAGVWAMSGETQYF. In DNA form, the CDR3 reads TGTGCCAGCAGTGCAGGGGTTTGGGCTATGAGTGGCGAGACCCAGTACTTC.

This clonotype was seen only a few times. This chain links TRBV6-1 with TRBJ1-1; 7 nucleotides line up with TRBD1. V lost 0 bases to trimming and J lost 0 bases; unmatched junction nucleotides: 4. Germline values: CDR1 MNHNS, CDR2 SASEGT. This CDR3 has 16 amino acids. CDR3 loop: CASSEARGQMNTEAFF. The DNA for the CDR3 is TGTGCCAGCAGTGAAGCGAGGGGGCAAATGAACACTGAAGCTTTCTTT.

The chain employs TRBV15 and TRBJ1-4, with D perhaps matching TRBD1 (6 bases). There are 15 residues in the CDR3. With 1 base removed from V and 5 bases from J, the gap between germline ends came to 11 bases. The germline V gene encodes CDR1 LNHNV and CDR2 YYDKDF (reference sequence). The CDR3 DNA reads TGTGCCACCAGCAGAGGTGGACAGCCGAATGAAAAACTGTTTTTT. The encoded protein is CATSRGGQPNEKLFF.

This clonotype was detected a few times. J is TRBJ1-5 and V is TRBV20-1; possible D gene TRBD1, 6 bases. This CDR3 comprises 15 residues. Deletions cut 6 bases from V and 1 base from J, with 16 bases between. Germline CDR1 DFQATT, CDR2 SNEGSKA (reference sequence). The CDR3 coding sequence is TGCAGTGCCCGAGAGGGGGTATTAAGCAATCAGCCCCAGCATTTT. This sequence encodes CSAREGVLSNQPQHF.

This clonotype showed up just a few times. V usage is TRBV6-1 and J usage is TRBJ1-1, with TRBD1 matching over 10 bases. This CDR3 comprises 17 residues. The V gene end was trimmed by 5 bases and the J gene end by 0 bases; junction bases not matched to a gene: 9. Germline CDR1 is MNHNS and CDR2 is SASEGT. CDR3 region: CASSRGQGPGLNTEAFF. CDR3 bases: TGTGCCAGCAGTCGGGGACAGGGGCCCGGCTTGAACACTGAAGCTTTCTTT.

This clonotype was counted only a few times. Just one base apart from a much larger clone, this may be a read error. The rearrangement joins TRBV28 to TRBJ1-4, with a tentative D call TRBD1 (5 bases). Germline loops: CDR1 MDHEN, CDR2 SYDVKM. There are 14 residues in the CDR3. V was cut by 4 bases and J by 0 bases, with 6 bases left in between. The chain's CDR3 is CASSSQATNEKLFF. CDR3 in DNA: TGTGCCAGCAGTTCACAGGCAACTAATGAAAAACTGTTTTTT.

This clonotype was seen a handful of times. Here the CDR3 reads CASSELPRGNGYTF. The DNA for the CDR3 is TGTGCCAGCAGTGAACTCCCCAGGGGGAATGGCTACACCTTC. The chain carries TRBV2 and TRBJ1-2; 7 bases align to TRBD1. CDR3 length: 14 amino acids. V was clipped by 2 bases and J by 6 bases; unmatched bases: 6. From germline, CDR1 is SNHLY and CDR2 FYNNEI.

With respect to this clonotype: With a much larger clone just one base away, this may be a read error. V usage is TRBV28 and J usage is TRBJ1-6; D is undetermined. This CDR3 has 15 amino acids. Germline V lookup: CDR1 MDHEN, CDR2 SYDVKM. The CDR3 DNA reads as TGTGCCAGCAGTTTAGTGGACCTCTCGGGCTCACCCTTCCACTTT. This gives the protein CASSLVDLSGSPFHF.

The rearrangement joins TRBV6-1 to TRBJ2-5, with TRBD2 matching 9 bases. The length of the CDR3 is 16 residues. After removal of 6 bases from V and 2 bases from J, the junction contained 10 bases not matched to a gene. Per the germline V gene, CDR1 is MNHNS and CDR2 is SASEGT. Written as DNA, the CDR3 is TGTGCCAGCAGCAAACTCGGGCTAGCGGGACAAGAGACCCAGTACTTC. It translates to CASSKLGLAGQETQYF.

This clonotype was counted at least ten times. The J gene is TRBJ2-5, the V gene TRBV2, with 9 bases aligning to TRBD1. Germline CDR1 reads SNHLY; CDR2 reads FYNNEI. The CDR3 is 14 amino acids. Trimming cost V 9 bases and J 1 base; bases outside gene matches: 6. The CDR3 sequence: CASKDRGRQETQYF. CDR3 sequence (DNA): TGTGCCAGTAAGGACAGGGGCCGCCAAGAGACCCAGTACTTC.